This T cell receptor (beta chain) stems from a study of T cells after posttransplantation cyclophosphamide. Study-level results: TRB overlap between skin or GI tissue T cells and blood was limited.

Germline CDR1 MNHEY, CDR2 SVGAGI. CDR3 length: 14 residues. The V end was cut by 7 bases, the J end by 5 bases, with 15 bases between. A note on this clone: As yet, its antigen is unknown.

Produced via immunoSEQ multiplex PCR; TCRdb's table is partial and in-frame only. Seen here are tens of thousands of clones, 90% to 95% observed once, and the top ten hold 0.1%. The naive gate required viable CD3+CD4+ or CD3+CD8+ cells with CCR7+CD45RA+CD45RO-CD95-CD27+CD28+ phenotype. The sequencing input was naive CD4+ T cells sorted from blood. The clonotype originates from a man younger than 40 in good health and a related stem cell transplant donor. This chain links TRBV6-5 with TRBJ2-1; maybe TRBD1 (6 bases). The CDR3 loop reads CASTLRPGDNEQFF. CDR3 sequence (DNA): TGTGCCAGCACCTTACGTCCAGGGGACAATGAGCAGTTCTTC.